A single T cell receptor (beta chain) is shown here with its context. Its antigen is unidentified. The sample belongs to a study of Tregs in tolerant kidney transplant recipients. Study-wide findings and caveats: The small number of patients limits these findings pending further validation. Tregs expanded with activated donor B cells seemed most donor-specific.

CD4+CD25+CD127- Tregs, CD4+CD25- non-Tregs, CD4 and CD8 cells were sorted. J lost 4 bases, V lost 5 bases, and 4 bases had no gene match. Germline assignment: CDR1 LGHNT and CDR2 FRNRAP. This CDR3 comprises 13 residues. TCRdb keeps only in-frame clones here, not all; method: immunoSEQ multiplex PCR. Of 85,000 to 100,000 clones in the sample, roughly 93% were seen once. The TCR sequence derives from a human donor who received a combined kidney and bone marrow transplant. This chain uses TRBV12-5 with TRBJ1-2, with TRBD1 matching over 7 bases. Sequencing used CD4+ T cells from blood, obtained before the transplant. Here the CDR3 DNA reads TGTGCTAGTGGTCCCGGGACAGTCTATGGCTACACCTTC. Translating it yields CASGPGTVYGYTF.